This TCR beta chain was retrieved from a study of blood T cell repertoires in COVID-19 (dated by TCRdb to the early 2020s). Describing the broader study: The collaborator samples originated in the United States, Italy and Spain and spanned the acute and convalescent phases of COVID-19. The material from the prospective study consisted of cDNA or gDNA derived from T cells, B-cell-depleted T cells, or PBMCs. Subjects who had been exposed to COVID-19, were actively infected with it, or had recovered from it provided the deeply sampled blood TCRbeta repertoires that made up the dataset. The repertoires were released in a freely available public database meant as a resource for research on the immune response to SARS-CoV-2. Samples came from the ongoing ImmuneRACE study (first 160 participants) plus 1,254 subjects from 6 global collaborators. The sample metadata nearly always contained a de-identified subject ID, COVID-19 status, age in years and sex. Where available, HLA class I and class II types were taken from metadata supplied by the sample provider and were not determined by assay-based typing.

Points on this clone: Its target antigen remains unknown. Per-base qualities were not stored, and no clone one base away is much larger.

At the junction V is shortened by 1 base and J by 7 bases, with 10 bases in between. Via the germline V gene, CDR1 is SNHLY and CDR2 FYNNEI. There are 13 amino acids in the CDR3, from cysteine to phenylalanine inclusive. Solely the CDR3 DNA is kept, with 39 bases framed from the first base. TCRbeta CDR3 regions were amplified from genomic DNA using the immunoSEQ Assay, a bias-controlled multiplex PCR. As for how the authors treated the data: The number of nucleated cells in each sample was estimated by amplification of reference gene primers within the assay. Sequence reads were collapsed and filtered to measure the absolute abundance of every unique TCRbeta CDR3 rearrangement. For each sample, productive Simpson clonality was calculated as the square root of Simpson's diversity index across productive rearrangements. Sourced from immuneACCESS, this table was stored by TCRdb with only in-frame sequences that have V and J called. A share of the clones is absent; for the studies checked, an unresolved V gene accounts for under half, and the remainder has no known explanation. V, J and clone size were drawn from that table, and D and trimming were deduced from the DNA. For this sample the table gives about 400,000 clones, of which nearly 90% were detected only once. The ten largest account for approximately 1.5% of the sample.

Participants in the prospective study were enrolled through a virtual design, were aged roughly 18 to 100 years, and lived in 24 United States geographic areas. Cohort assignment in the prospective study relied on participant-reported clinical history from a screening survey and a study questionnaire. Recovered participants in ImmuneRACE Cohort 3 were defined by two consecutive negative NP/OP PCR tests, clearance by a healthcare professional, or resolution of symptoms. Mobile phlebotomists in the prospective study collected whole blood, serum and a nasopharyngeal or oropharyngeal swab from every participant. Prospective study participants could optionally give additional blood draws and questionnaires over a roughly 2-month period. Prospective study blood samples were shipped either frozen or at room temperature before DNA extraction. Results the study describes overall, beyond this receptor: How much clinical and demographic metadata was included differed by source and by participant, and the metadata was provided uncurated.

The sequenced sample was PBMCs or T cells enriched from blood (not recorded which). This receptor was taken from a woman in her thirties who had recovered from COVID-19. The chain employs TRBV2 and TRBJ1-1; TRBD1 is perhaps the D gene, given 5 matching bases. The CDR3 protein: CASSEDRGGEAFF. Read as DNA, the sequence is TGTGCCAGCAGTGAAGATCGGGGGGGTGAAGCTTTCTTT.